This T cell receptor (beta chain) was profiled in a study of blood T cell repertoires in COVID-19. In the study overall: From the United States, Italy and Spain came samples of acute and convalescent COVID-19. Sources were T cells, B-cell-depleted T cells, or PBMCs; the material itself was cDNA or gDNA.

V was shortened by 7 bases and J by 3 bases, with 10 bases between the two germline ends. The germline CDR1 and CDR2 sequences are SGHNT and YYREEE (reference sequence). The CDR3 has 13 amino acids. Original analysis: Cell counts per sample came from amplifying reference gene primers. Assay used: immunoSEQ multiplex PCR; TCRdb lists only in-frame clones, some missing. The DNA gave D and trimming, while V, J and clone size come from that table. The repertoire holds about 220,000 clones, approximately 81% seen once, with about 3.8% in the top ten. This chain uses TRBV5-4 with TRBJ2-2; tentatively, D is TRBD1 (6 bases). The sample comprised peripheral blood. The origin of this receptor is a woman aged 80 or over with acute or convalescent COVID-19. The CDR3 reads CASQGFDTGELFF. For the CDR3, the DNA is TGTGCCAGCCAGGGGTTCGACACCGGGGAGCTGTTTTTT. Full variable domain (remainder filled in from reference TRBV5-4 and TRBJ2-2): ETGVTQSPTHLIKTRGQQVTLRCSSQSGHNTVSWYQQALGQGPQFIFQYYREEENGRGNFPPRFSGLQFPNYSSELNVNALELDDSALYLCASQGFDTGELFFGEGSRLTVL.